The sequence of this T cell receptor beta chain was determined in a study of vaccination and CD4 T cells after COVID-19. This clonotype was seen a few times. Its antigen is unknown. The ends were cut back, 7 bases at V and 5 bases at J, with 14 bases in the middle. Germline V CDR1 and CDR2: MNHEY, SVGEGT. The CDR3 extends over 13 amino acids. As to treatment: approximately nine-day PBMC culture with coronavirus spike peptide pools or control peptides (ViraFEST assay). Sequencing of cultured CD4+ T cell DNA used the Oncomine TCR Beta short-read assay. A single record per CDR3 protein comes from TCRdb applying MiXCR to the PCR reads. The data contain over 14,000 distinct CDR3 sequences, roughly 51% of them seen just once; the ten biggest clones take up roughly an eighth.

This sequence was found in a human donor who had recovered from COVID-19. The chain couples TRBV6-2 or TRBV6-3 to TRBJ1-1; a possible D gene is TRBD1 (5 bases). Sequenced input: CD4+ T cells from blood, cultured in vitro. Here the CDR3 DNA reads TGTGCCAGCATTCCGGGGCTGTGGACTGAAGCTTTCTTT. Its translation: CASIPGLWTEAFF.